This T cell receptor (beta chain) emerged from a study of T-cell memory formation after mild COVID-19. Turning to the study itself: Largely donor-specific TCR clusters were found.

The V gene's germline CDR1 is KGHDR and CDR2 SFDVKD. V was shortened by 12 bases and J by 6 bases, with 17 bases between the two germline ends. The CDR3 has 13 residues. TCRdb re-called the 5' RACE reads with MiXCR, one entry per CDR3 protein. Among approximately 260,000 distinct CDR3 sequences, roughly 18% were seen once, and the ten largest hold under 30%. This clonotype originated in a man aged 18 to 29 who had mild COVID-19 (a few samples of this study predate the infection). Cell type and time point are not known. Specimen: PBMCs or a T cell subset sorted from them (not recorded which). The chain has TRBV24-1 and TRBJ1-5; weak D call: TRBD1 (5 bases). DNA for the CDR3: TGTGCCGCAAACCGGGGCGGGGGTCAGCCCCAGCATTTT. It encodes CAANRGGGQPQHF.